This T cell receptor beta chain was retrieved from a study of Graves' ophthalmopathy and Graves' hyperthyroidism. Amplified material comprised TCR beta CDR3 regions derived from RNA transcripts. The first round was an RT-PCR with HTBI primers, and the second round was a multiplex PCR. MiXCR, run by TCRdb on the multiplex PCR reads, gives a single entry per CDR3 protein. The sample lists about 160,000 distinct CDR3 sequences; roughly two fifths were seen once. Broader study findings: Among expanded thyroid clonotypes above 0.001 frequency, most also occurred in blood. Both a roughly 70% sensitivity and an approximately 74% specificity characterized the model's predictions of ophthalmopathy progression. Ophthalmopathy could be told apart from stable hyperthyroidism by a 13-signature model (just under 90% sensitivity, around 79% specificity).

V dropped 1 base and J dropped 6; count of bases not matched to a gene: 5. The CDR3 sequence is 14 residues long. Germline assignment: CDR1 SGHTA and CDR2 FQGNSA. Those donors who had ophthalmopathy presented with moderate-to-severe activity, a CAS of ≥3, a NOSPECS of ≥4 and a duration under 3 months. A note on this clonotype: Antigen unknown.

Sequencing was done on a sample of peripheral blood. The V and J genes are TRBV7-2 and TRBJ2-7; 8 bases line up with TRBD1. The source is a man aged 25 to 40 with Graves' ophthalmopathy. The CDR3: CASSLVAGGAEQYF. As DNA, the CDR3 is TGTGCCAGCAGCTTAGTGGCAGGGGGCGCCGAGCAGTACTTC.